These T cell receptor beta chains were read from a single sample in a study of shared clonotypes between healthy human individuals. Measured with immunoSEQ multiplex PCR; TCRdb has only the in-frame clones, and not every one. This sample has over a million clones, with approximately 78% found just once. Material: memory CD4+ T cells from PBMCs. Every receptor here comes from a man aged 18 to 35 in good health. Some clones in this sample may be carry-over from other donors' samples. Each CDR3 is given without its conserved first and last residue. Fields, in order: V gene, CDR3 protein.

V: TRBV27
CDR3: ASSPTISPGGYGYT

V: TRBV5-6
CDR3: ASSSTGGQETQY

V: TRBV5-1
CDR3: ASSLAWLANQETQY

V: TRBV28
CDR3: AHTPTGNLNQPQH

V: TRBV5-5
CDR3: ASRFRDWGTDTQY

V: TRBV9
CDR3: ASSTRTHTDTQY

V: TRBV25-1
CDR3: ASSDRGRGEAF

V: TRBV6-5
CDR3: ASSRPGTDEAF

V: TRBV6-5
CDR3: ASRAEQLTDVLT

V: TRBV9
CDR3: ASSERGSGANVLT

V: TRBV5-4
CDR3: ASSLGLAGGLNEQF

V: TRBV10-3
CDR3: AISPGTNSNQPQH

V: TRBV12-5
CDR3: ASTGDANYGYT

V: TRBV7-2
CDR3: ASSQYPHEQF

V: TRBV4-3
CDR3: ASSPRGQGNEKLF

V: TRBV6-1
CDR3: ASTLSGSYNEQF

V: TRBV28
CDR3: ASSLIQPDTQY

V: TRBV4-3
CDR3: ASSQDGGYEQY

V: TRBV6-6
CDR3: ASSYPASITAGYT

V: TRBV5-1
CDR3: ASSAGQGANYEQY

V: TRBV7-3
CDR3: ASSFGGNTDTQY

V: TRBV11-2
CDR3: ASSLQGVGLF

V: TRBV6-8
CDR3: ASNYTGDEYTGNAGELF

V: TRBV5-4
CDR3: ASSKQGAKNIQY

V: TRBV7-2
CDR3: ASSKWGGPGGTDTQY

V: TRBV5-1
CDR3: ASSLTRPGDMETQY

V: TRBV4-2
CDR3: ASSQEPTYDYGYT